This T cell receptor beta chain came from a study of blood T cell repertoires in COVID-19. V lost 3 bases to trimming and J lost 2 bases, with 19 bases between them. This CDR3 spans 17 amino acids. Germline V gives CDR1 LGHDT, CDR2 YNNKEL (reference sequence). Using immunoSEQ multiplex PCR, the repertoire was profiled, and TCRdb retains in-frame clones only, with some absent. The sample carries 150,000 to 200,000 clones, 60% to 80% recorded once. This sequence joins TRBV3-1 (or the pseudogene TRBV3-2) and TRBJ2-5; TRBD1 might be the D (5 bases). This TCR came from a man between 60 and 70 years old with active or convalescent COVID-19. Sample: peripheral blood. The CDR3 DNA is TGTGCCAGCAGCCAGCTTCGGACAACCGGCAGACAAGAGACCCAGTACTTC. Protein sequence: CASSQLRTTGRQETQYF.